The rows below give T cell receptor beta chains drawn from one sample of a study of T-cell memory formation after mild COVID-19. Using its own MiXCR run on the 5' RACE reads, TCRdb lists one record per CDR3 protein. The table includes around 320,000 distinct CDR3 sequences, roughly 19% detected once. Source material: PBMCs or a T cell subset sorted from them (not recorded which). Receptors were obtained from a young man who had mild COVID-19 (a few samples of this study predate the infection). Cell type and time point are not known. Each CDR3 is given with its conserved first and last residue. D genes are given only for firm matches.

D: TRBD2
V: TRBV4-2
CDR3: CASSQGEASGEETQYF

D: NA
V: TRBV6-2/TRBV6-3
CDR3: CASTRDSGVNSPLHF

D: TRBD1
V: TRBV2
CDR3: CASRSGTGGAYEQYF

D: TRBD1
V: TRBV9
CDR3: CASSVTTGAADTQYF

D: NA
V: TRBV10-3
CDR3: CAISDNVLLW

D: NA
V: TRBV20-1
CDR3: CSARAGQTKGEQFF

D: TRBD1
V: TRBV7-3
CDR3: CASSDQGAGTEAFF

D: NA
V: TRBV14
CDR3: CASSQEILGDLYYNEQFF

D: NA
V: TRBV6-1
CDR3: CASSEAMANYGYTF

D: NA
V: TRBV29-1
CDR3: CSVEPGAGNTEAFF

D: TRBD1
V: TRBV29-1
CDR3: CSARQGAVWGYTF

D: NA
V: TRBV7-2
CDR3: CASSLDRAGGNQPQHF

D: NA
V: TRBV7-3
CDR3: CASSPVMSYSPLHF

D: NA
V: TRBV7-3
CDR3: CASSAGTMGHF

D: TRBD1
V: TRBV12-3/TRBV12-4
CDR3: CASSPGTGVADTQYF

D: TRBD1
V: TRBV7-9
CDR3: CASSTAGQGQQPQHF

D: NA
V: TRBV6-5
CDR3: CASSYSFGTANTGELFF

D: TRBD1
V: TRBV5-1
CDR3: CASSLGQGRLTGELFF

D: TRBD1
V: TRBV2
CDR3: CASSEQGGGDSYGYTF

D: NA
V: TRBV9
CDR3: CASSAGTQDTQYF

D: TRBD2
V: TRBV27
CDR3: CASSLSGGYNEQFF

D: NA
V: TRBV15
CDR3: CATSRDRLSLNTEAFF

D: NA
V: TRBV27
CDR3: CASSLSSGTLYNEQFF

D: NA
V: TRBV5-1
CDR3: CASSLGGANTEAFF

D: TRBD1
V: TRBV6-1
CDR3: CASSEEETGGQPQHF

D: TRBD1
V: TRBV5-1
CDR3: CASSLQGVEAFF

D: NA
V: TRBV5-1
CDR3: CASSPRDRAWVAYEQYF

D: NA
V: TRBV12-3/TRBV12-4
CDR3: CASSLSGWGNTEAFF

D: NA
V: TRBV6-5
CDR3: CASSYYPGDTEAFF

D: TRBD1
V: TRBV5-1
CDR3: CASSAYWGQVISSYNEQFF

D: NA
V: TRBV20-1
CDR3: CSAMRGEAFF